The next 8 T cell receptor beta chains were all read from a single sample in a study of T cells after yellow fever vaccination. TCRdb reprocessed the 5' RACE reads via MiXCR and lists one record per CDR3 protein. This sample has 500,000 to 550,000 distinct CDR3 sequences; 20% to 25% occur once, and the top ten carry about 15%. The sample consisted of PBMCs, taken 20 to 25 days after the first yellow fever vaccination. The receptors were sampled from a man between 18 and 29 years old who received the YFV17D yellow fever vaccine.

The chain uses TRBV10-2 and TRBJ1-1; D ambiguous. Trimming removed 5 bases at V and 4 bases at J, with 14 bases between. The CDR3 totals 14 residues. Germline CDR1 reads WSHSY; CDR2 reads SAAADI. The CDR3 DNA is TGCGCCAGCAGTCTTGGGTTTAGGAGCACTGAAGCTTTCTTT. Protein sequence: CASSLGFRSTEAFF.

This clonotype was detected only a few times. V usage is TRBV9 and J usage is TRBJ2-5; D is uncertain. CDR1 is SGDLS, CDR2 YYNGEE, per germline. The CDR3 totals 14 residues. V dropped 2 bases and J dropped 1 base, with 9 bases sitting between them. The CDR3 DNA reads as TGTGCCAGCAGCGTCTCTGGATTCCAAGAGACCCAGTACTTC. It encodes CASSVSGFQETQYF.

The genes are TRBV5-1 and TRBJ2-2; 8 bases match TRBD1. The germline V gene has CDR1 SGHRS and CDR2 YFSETQ. Trimming took 0 bases from V and 3 from J; bases not matched to a gene: 13. This CDR3 is built from 19 residues. Written as DNA, the CDR3 is TGCGCCAGCAGCTTGGCAGACCTTAGGACAGGGCATCACACCGGGGAGCTGTTTTTT. Amino acid sequence: CASSLADLRTGHHTGELFF.

There are many counts of this clonotype. The chain combines TRBV7-6 with TRBJ2-5; D may be TRBD2 (6 bases). Germline CDR1 is SGHVS and CDR2 is FNYEAQ. The CDR3 length is 13 residues. Trimming removed 5 bases from V and 7 bases from J, with 14 bases in between. The CDR3 loop is CASSPEVGGTQYF. The DNA of the CDR3 is TGTGCCAGCAGCCCCGAGGTGGGGGGGACCCAGTACTTC.

The sample holds many counts of this clonotype. The chain links TRBV12-3 or TRBV12-4 to TRBJ1-4; TRBD1 is a possible D gene (6 bases). This CDR3 has 14 residues. Trimming removed 5 bases from V and 7 bases from J, with 14 bases in between. The CDR3 DNA follows: TGTGCCAGCAGTCTACGGGGGGGCGGTGAAAAACTGTTTTTT. Amino acid sequence: CASSLRGGGEKLFF.

The chain employs TRBV5-1 and TRBJ2-5; D gene ambiguous. This CDR3 is 11 amino acids long. Germline V gene sequence: CDR1 SGHRS, CDR2 YFSETQ. V was cut by 2 bases and J by 5 bases, with 4 bases left in between. This chain's CDR3 is CASSFHETQYF. The CDR3 nucleotides are TGCGCCAGCAGCTTTCATGAGACCCAGTACTTC. The whole variable domain, filled in from reference TRBV5-1 and TRBJ2-5, reads KAGVTQTPRYLIKTRGQQVTLSCSPISGHRSVSWYQQTPGQGLQFLFEYFSETQRNKGNFPGRFSGRQFSNSRSEMNVSTLELGDSALYLCASSFHETQYFGPGTRLLVL.

The chain carries TRBV20-1 and TRBJ2-7; 10 positions match TRBD1. Germline V gene sequence: CDR1 DFQATT, CDR2 SNEGSKA (reference sequence). The V gene end was trimmed by 5 bases and the J gene end by 6 bases; junction bases not matched to a gene: 4. The CDR3 contains 12 residues. The CDR3 protein is CSAGTGVGEQYF. The CDR3 nucleotides are TGCAGTGCTGGGACAGGGGTGGGCGAGCAGTACTTC.

This chain uses TRBV20-1 with TRBJ1-1; D is unclear. The ends were cut back, 2 bases at V and 6 bases at J, with 10 bases in the middle. The CDR3 has 12 amino acids. Germline loops: CDR1 DFQATT, CDR2 SNEGSKA (reference sequence). CDR3 coding DNA: TGCAGTGCTAGAAATCCGGGTTCTGAAGCTTTCTTT. Protein sequence: CSARNPGSEAFF.